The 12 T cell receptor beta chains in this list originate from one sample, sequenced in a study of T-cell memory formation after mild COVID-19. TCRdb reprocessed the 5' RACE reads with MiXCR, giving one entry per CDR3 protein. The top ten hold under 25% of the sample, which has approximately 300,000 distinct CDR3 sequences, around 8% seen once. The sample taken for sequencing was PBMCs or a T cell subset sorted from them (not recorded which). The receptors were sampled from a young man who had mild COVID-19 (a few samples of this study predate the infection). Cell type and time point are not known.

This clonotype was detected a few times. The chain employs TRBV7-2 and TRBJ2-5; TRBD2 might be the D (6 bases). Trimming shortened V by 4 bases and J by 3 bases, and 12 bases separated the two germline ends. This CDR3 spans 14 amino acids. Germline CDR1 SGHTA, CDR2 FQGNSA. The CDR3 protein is CASSSRVAEETQYF. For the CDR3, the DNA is TGTGCCAGCAGCTCCCGGGTAGCGGAAGAGACCCAGTACTTC.

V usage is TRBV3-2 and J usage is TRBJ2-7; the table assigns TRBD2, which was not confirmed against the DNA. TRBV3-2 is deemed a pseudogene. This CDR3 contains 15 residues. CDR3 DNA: TGTGCCAGCAGCCACCAGGGGTCCTCCACCTACGAGCAGTACTTC. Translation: CASSHQGSSTYEQYF.

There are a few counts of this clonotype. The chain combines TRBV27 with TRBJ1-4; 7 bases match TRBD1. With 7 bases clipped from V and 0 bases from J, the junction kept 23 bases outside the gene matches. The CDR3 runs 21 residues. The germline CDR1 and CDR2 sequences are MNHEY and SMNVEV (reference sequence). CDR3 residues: CASTPSPGTVLYRATNEKLFF. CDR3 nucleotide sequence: TGTGCCAGCACCCCTTCCCCCGGGACAGTACTTTATAGGGCAACTAATGAAAAACTGTTTTTT.

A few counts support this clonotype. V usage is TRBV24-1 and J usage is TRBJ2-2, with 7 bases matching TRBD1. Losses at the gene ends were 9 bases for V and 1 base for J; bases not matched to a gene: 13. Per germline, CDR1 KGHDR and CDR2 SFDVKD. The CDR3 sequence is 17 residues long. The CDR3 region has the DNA TGTGCCACCCAAGGCGTCGGGCCAGGGGGGAACACCGGGGAGCTGTTTTTT. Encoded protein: CATQGVGPGGNTGELFF.

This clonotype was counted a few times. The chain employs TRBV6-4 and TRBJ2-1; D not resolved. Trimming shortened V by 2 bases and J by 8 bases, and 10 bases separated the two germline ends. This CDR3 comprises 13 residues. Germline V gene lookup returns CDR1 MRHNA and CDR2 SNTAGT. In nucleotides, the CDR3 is TGTGCCAGCAGTGACGGATCAGGTGATGAGCAGTTCTTC. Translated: CASSDGSGDEQFF.

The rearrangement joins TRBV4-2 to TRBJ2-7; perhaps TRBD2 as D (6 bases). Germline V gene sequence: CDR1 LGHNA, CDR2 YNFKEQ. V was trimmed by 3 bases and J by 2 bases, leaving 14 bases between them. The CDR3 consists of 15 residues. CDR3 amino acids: CASSHTRDSTYEQYF. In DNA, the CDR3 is TGTGCCAGCAGCCACACCCGGGACTCGACCTACGAGCAGTACTTC.

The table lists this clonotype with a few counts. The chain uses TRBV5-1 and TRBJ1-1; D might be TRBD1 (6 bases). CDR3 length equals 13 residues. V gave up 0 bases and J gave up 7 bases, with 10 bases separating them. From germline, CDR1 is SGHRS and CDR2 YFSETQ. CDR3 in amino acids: CASSLAQGGEAFF. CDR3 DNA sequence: TGCGCCAGCAGCTTGGCACAGGGAGGTGAAGCTTTCTTT.

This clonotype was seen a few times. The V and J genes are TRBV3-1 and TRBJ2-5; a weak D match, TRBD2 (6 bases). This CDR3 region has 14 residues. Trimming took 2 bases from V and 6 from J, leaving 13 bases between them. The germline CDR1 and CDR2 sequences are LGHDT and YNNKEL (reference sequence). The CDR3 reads CASSQSDGGKTQYF. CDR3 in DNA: TGTGCCAGCAGCCAATCGGACGGAGGGAAGACCCAGTACTTC.

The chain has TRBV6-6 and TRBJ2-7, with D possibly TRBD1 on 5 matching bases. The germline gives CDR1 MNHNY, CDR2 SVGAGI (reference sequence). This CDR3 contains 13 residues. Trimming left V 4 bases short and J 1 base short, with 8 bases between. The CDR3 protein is CASSSRQSYEQYF. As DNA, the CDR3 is TGTGCCAGCAGTTCCCGACAGTCCTACGAGCAGTACTTC.

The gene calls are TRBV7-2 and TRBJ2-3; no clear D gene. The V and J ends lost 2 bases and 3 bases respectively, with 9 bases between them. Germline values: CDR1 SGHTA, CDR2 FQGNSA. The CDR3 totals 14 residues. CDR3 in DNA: TGTGCCAGCAGCTTACCCGACCGGACAGATACGCAGTATTTT. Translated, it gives CASSLPDRTDTQYF. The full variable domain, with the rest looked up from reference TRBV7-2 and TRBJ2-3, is GAGVSQSPSNKVTEKGKDVELRCDPISGHTALYWYRQSLGQGLEFLIYFQGNSAPDKSGLPSDRFSAERTGGSVSTLTIQRTQQEDSAVYLCASSLPDRTDTQYFGPGTRLTVL.

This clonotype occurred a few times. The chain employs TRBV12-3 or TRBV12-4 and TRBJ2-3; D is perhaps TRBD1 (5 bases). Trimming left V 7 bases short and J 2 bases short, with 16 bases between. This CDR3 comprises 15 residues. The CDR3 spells CASTSYRGTTDTQYF. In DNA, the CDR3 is TGTGCCAGCACCTCCTATAGGGGAACCACAGATACGCAGTATTTT.

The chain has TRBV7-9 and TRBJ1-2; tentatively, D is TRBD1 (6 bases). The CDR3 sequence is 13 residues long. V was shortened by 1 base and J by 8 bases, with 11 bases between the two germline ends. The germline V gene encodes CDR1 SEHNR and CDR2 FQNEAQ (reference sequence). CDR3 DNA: TGTGCCAGCAGCTTAGGTTCAGGGGCCGGCTACACCTTC. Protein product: CASSLGSGAGYTF.